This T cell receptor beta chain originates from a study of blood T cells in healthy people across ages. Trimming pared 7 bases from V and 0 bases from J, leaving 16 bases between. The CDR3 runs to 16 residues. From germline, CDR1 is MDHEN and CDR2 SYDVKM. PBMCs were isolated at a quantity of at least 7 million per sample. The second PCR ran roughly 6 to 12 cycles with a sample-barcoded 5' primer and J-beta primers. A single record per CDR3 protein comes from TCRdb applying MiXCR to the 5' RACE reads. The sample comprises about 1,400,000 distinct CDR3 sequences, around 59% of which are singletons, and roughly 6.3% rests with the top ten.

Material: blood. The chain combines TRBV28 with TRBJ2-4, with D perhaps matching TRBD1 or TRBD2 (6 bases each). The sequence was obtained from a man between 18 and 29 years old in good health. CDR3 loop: CASTFEGGEAKNIQYF. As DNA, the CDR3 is TGTGCCAGCACCTTCGAGGGGGGTGAAGCCAAAAACATTCAGTACTTC.